The clone carrying this T cell receptor beta chain was seen a few times. Some clones are missing from TCRdb's copy, which holds only in-frame ones; the method was immunoSEQ multiplex PCR. In the table there are around 480,000 clones, almost 80% of which are singletons. These data belong to a study of shared clonotypes between healthy human individuals. Trimming pared 1 base from V and 7 bases from J, leaving 17 bases between. CDR3 size: 15 residues. Germline V gene sequence: CDR1 SEHNR, CDR2 FQNEAQ (reference sequence). The sequence was obtained from a woman in her forties in good health. Some clones in this sample may be carry-over from other donors' samples. The chain is built from TRBV7-9 and TRBJ2-7; D is perhaps TRBD2 (7 bases). The sequencing input was PBMCs. The CDR3 nucleotides read TGTGCCAGCAGCTTAGAAACGGGGGGCCCTCGGGAGCAGTACTTC. This codes for CASSLETGGPREQYF.